This T cell receptor beta chain was observed in a study of blood T cell repertoires in COVID-19. As for the study in general: Some COVID-19 samples were acute and others convalescent; all came from the United States, Italy and Spain. Sources were T cells, B-cell-depleted T cells, or PBMCs; the material itself was cDNA or gDNA.

The repertoire was sequenced with immunoSEQ multiplex PCR; TCRdb's copy has only in-frame clones and lacks some. The data hold about 160,000 clones, with 85% observed a single time. CDR3 length: 14 amino acids. From germline, CDR1 is LGHDT and CDR2 YNNKEL (reference sequence). Deletions cut 1 base from V and 2 bases from J, with 7 bases between. In its sample, this clone was seen once. The chain is built from TRBV3-1 (or the pseudogene TRBV3-2) and TRBJ2-3; unclear D gene. The clonotype was recovered from a human donor with acute or convalescent COVID-19. The donor label of this sample is uncertain. Sequencing was done on a sample of peripheral blood. The CDR3 is CASSQGQSTDTQYF. The CDR3 DNA sequence: TGTGCCAGCAGCCAAGGACAATCCACAGATACGCAGTATTTT.